One and the same sample provided the 7 T cell receptor beta chains below, sequenced in a study of beta chain features in type 1 diabetes. Expressed TCRB transcripts got sequenced, as all isolated RNA was reverse transcribed. TCRdb's copy holds only in-frame clones and misses some; the assay was immunoSEQ multiplex PCR. The repertoire includes about 930,000 clones, about a sixth of them detected once, and 0.023% sits in the top ten. Sequenced input: naive CD4+ T cells from blood. The source is a woman aged 18 to 35 in good health.

The chain links TRBV10-3 to TRBJ2-1, with 9 bases that match TRBD2. Germline loops: CDR1 ENHRY, CDR2 SYGVKD. Unmatched junction bases numbered 6, after V lost 5 bases and J lost 4 bases. The CDR3 length is 15 residues. In nucleotides, the CDR3 is TGTGCCATCAGTAAGCCTAGCGGGGAATACAATGAGCAGTTCTTC. This gives the protein CAISKPSGEYNEQFF.

In its sample, this clone was seen a few times. This chain connects TRBV6-6 to TRBJ1-4; D not certain. The length of the CDR3 is 13 residues. V lost 6 bases and J 8 bases, leaving 13 bases between the germline ends. The germline V gene encodes CDR1 MNHNY and CDR2 SVGAGI (reference sequence). The CDR3, as DNA: TGTGCCAGCAGGGACGGACTATGGGAAAAACTGTTTTTT. Translating gives CASRDGLWEKLFF.

This chain uses TRBV5-1 with TRBJ2-2; D is ambiguous. V gave up 4 bases and J gave up 6 bases, with 10 bases separating them. Looked up from germline, CDR1 is SGHRS and CDR2 is YFSETQ. The CDR3 contains 13 residues. CDR3 DNA sequence: TGCGCCAGCAGCCCCCAGGATTCCGGGGAGCTGTTTTTT. Its protein is CASSPQDSGELFF.

CDR3 sequence: CASSLRVQETQYF. In DNA form, the CDR3 reads TGTGCCAGCAGCTTGCGGGTCCAAGAGACCCAGTACTTC. The chain combines TRBV5-6 with TRBJ2-5; D not certain. Per the germline V gene, CDR1 is SGHDT and CDR2 is YYEEEE. The CDR3 is made up of 13 amino acids. Deletions cut 1 base from V and 1 base from J, with 5 bases between.

Note on this clone: At the DNA level, this CDR3 is encoded by other sequences in the same sample as well. This chain connects TRBV28 to TRBJ1-4, with a possible D match to TRBD1 (6 bases). The CDR3 totals 14 residues. V shed 2 bases and J shed 7 bases, with 11 bases lying between them. Germline V gene data show CDR1 as MDHEN and CDR2 as SYDVKM. The CDR3 sequence is CASSLGGGGEKLFF. The CDR3 DNA sequence: TGTGCCAGCAGTTTAGGAGGGGGGGGTGAAAAACTGTTTTTT.

The chain couples TRBV7-2 to TRBJ2-2; a weak D match, TRBD2 (6 bases). The V gene's germline CDR1 is SGHTA and CDR2 FQGNSA. Trimming stripped 1 base from V and 2 bases from J, with 11 bases between. The CDR3 runs to 16 residues. In DNA, the CDR3 is TGTGCCAGCAGCTTAGTGGGGACTCCAAACACCGGGGAGCTGTTTTTT. Its translation is CASSLVGTPNTGELFF.

The rearrangement uses TRBV7-9 and TRBJ2-4; 8 nucleotides match TRBD2. The CDR3 length is 17 residues. V lost 5 bases, J lost 3 bases, and 12 bases stayed unmatched. Germline-derived CDR1 and CDR2 are SEHNR and FQNEAQ (reference sequence). CDR3 sequence (DNA): TGTGCCAGCAGCAAACCGGGCGGGAGGTGGGGCAAAAACATTCAGTACTTC. Amino acid sequence: CASSKPGGRWGKNIQYF. Full variable domain (remainder filled in from reference TRBV7-9 and TRBJ2-4): DTGVSQNPRHKITKRGQNVTFRCDPISEHNRLYWYRQTLGQGPEFLTYFQNEAQLEKSRLLSDRFSAERPKGSFSTLEIQRTEQGDSAMYLCASSKPGGRWGKNIQYFGAGTRLSVL.